This TCR beta chain stems from a study of OX40 agonist ivuxolimab in advanced cancers. Across the study: The patients received agonistic anti-OX40 (CD134) antibody ivuxolimab.

Method: immunoSEQ multiplex PCR; TCRdb's copy keeps in-frame clones and lacks some. The top ten clones hold roughly an eighth of a sample with 55,000 or so clones, about 86% of them seen once. V gave up 4 bases and J gave up 7 bases, with 16 bases separating them. Germline loops: CDR1 LGHNA, CDR2 YNFKEQ. The CDR3 runs to 14 residues. Turning to this clone: As yet, its antigen is unknown.

Study-wide findings and caveats: Expansion of clones was among the lowest in partial responders at 0.1-3.0 mg/kg. No antigen was identified for the clonally expanded peripheral T cells.

The cohort excluded patients with autoimmune disease history or systemic immunosuppression. The J gene is TRBJ2-5, the V gene TRBV4-2; D is perhaps TRBD1 (6 bases). The receptor was isolated from an adult with an advanced solid tumor such as melanoma, head and neck, liver or kidney cancer. The sequences come from CD4+ or CD8+ T cells sorted from blood, collected in a trial of the OX40 agonist ivuxolimab. This chain's CDR3 is CASSPGTSVPTQYF. The CDR3 bases are TGTGCCAGCAGCCCTGGGACATCAGTACCGACCCAGTACTTC.